The sequence of this TCR beta chain was determined in a study of neurological immune-mediated disorders. TCRdb used MiXCR to reprocess the 5' RACE reads, holding one entry per CDR3 protein. This repertoire shows about 55,000 distinct CDR3 sequences, over 3.5% found once; its top ten account for more than 1.5%. Findings and limits, study-wide: No expanded-clone CDR3 amino acid sequence recurred across subjects, suggesting private TCR-beta repertoires. The most TCR clonal expansion was seen in HTLV-1-associated myelopathy, and the least was seen in multiple sclerosis, which fell below healthy controls.

There are many counts of this clonotype. Its antigen remains unidentified. Trimming removed 10 bases at V and 0 bases at J, with 14 bases between. The CDR3 has 14 residues. Germline V gene sequence: CDR1 ENHRY, CDR2 SYGVKD. The sorted libraries drew on fewer than 1.1 million T cells that were CD4+ or CD8+. The V and J genes are TRBV10-3 and TRBJ2-3, with D tentatively TRBD1 or TRBD2 (6 bases each). Material: CD4+ T cells from blood. The receptor was derived from a woman aged 40 to 50 with multiple sclerosis. CDR3 in DNA: TGTGCCACTCACCCGGGGGCGAGCACAGATACGCAGTATTTT. Residues: CATHPGASTDTQYF.